The 3 T cell receptor beta chains presented below share a single source sample, sequenced in a study of blood T cell repertoires in COVID-19. Clones were read by immunoSEQ multiplex PCR, and TCRdb kept only the in-frame ones, dropping some. This repertoire shows roughly 14,000 clones, around 90% found once; its top ten account for about 18%. The specimen sequenced was peripheral blood. The receptors derive from a human donor with active COVID-19. The donor label of this sample is uncertain.

J is TRBJ2-1 and V is TRBV24-1; D is perhaps TRBD1 (6 bases). Germline V CDR1 and CDR2: KGHDR, SFDVKD. Deletions cut 5 bases from V and 2 bases from J, with 12 bases between. The length of the CDR3 is 15 residues. The CDR3 here is CATSALDSPYNEQFF. The DNA for the CDR3 is TGTGCCACCAGTGCCCTGGACAGCCCCTACAATGAGCAGTTCTTC.

The chain has TRBV7-9 and TRBJ2-7, with 7 nucleotides matching TRBD1. Per the germline V gene, CDR1 is SEHNR and CDR2 is FQNEAQ (reference sequence). The CDR3 runs 13 residues. Losses at the gene ends were 7 bases for V and 5 bases for J; bases not matched to a gene: 8. The CDR3 nucleotides read TGTGCCAGCAACCCCACGACAGGGAACGAGCAGTACTTC. Translating gives CASNPTTGNEQYF.

This rearrangement joins TRBV9 to TRBJ2-1, with D possibly being TRBD2 (6 bases). CDR1 is SGDLS and CDR2 is YYNGEE in the germline V gene. This CDR3 spans 15 amino acids. The germline V and J ends were trimmed by 3 bases and 1 base, with 11 bases remaining between them. The CDR3: CASSAREKSYNEQFF. In DNA form, the CDR3 reads TGTGCCAGCAGCGCCCGGGAGAAGTCCTACAATGAGCAGTTCTTC. The full variable domain, completed using reference TRBV9 and TRBJ2-1, is DSGVTQTPKHLITATGQRVTLRCSPRSGDLSVYWYQQSLDQGLQFLIQYYNGEERAKGNILERFSAQQFPDLHSELNLSSLELGDSALYFCASSAREKSYNEQFFGPGTRLTVL.